This entry describes one T cell receptor beta chain. As yet, its antigen is unknown. This sample was taken from a study of siplizumab effects on memory and regulatory T cells. Study-level points and caveats: Siplizumab significantly decreased alloreactive sequences from unstimulated CD4+ memory cells. Most alloreactive clones went unmapped to unstimulated subsets; only a minor fraction mapped. Proliferating CD4+ or CD8+ clones, roughly 80-95% of them, lacked an assignable naive or memory phenotype.

Around 9.1 x 10^4 TCR templates per sample were sequenced. The assay was immunoSEQ multiplex PCR, and TCRdb's table has in-frame clones only and misses some. This table holds about 94,000 clones, about 94% found once. CDR3 length equals 17 residues. The germline CDR1 and CDR2 sequences are SGHRS and YFSETQ. The sample taken for sequencing was non-Treg CD4+ T cells sorted from blood. This chain joins TRBV5-1 and TRBJ2-5; 12 nucleotides agree with TRBD1. The J call may be wrong; the DNA end is better matched by TRBJ2-7. This clonotype was obtained from a human donor in good health. Here the CDR3 reads CASSLEPGTGGKNEQYF. The DNA of the CDR3 is TGCGCCAGCAGCTTGGAGCCCGGGACAGGGGGCAAAAACGAGCAGTACTTC.